This T cell receptor beta chain was sequenced in a study of shared clonotypes between healthy human individuals. With regard to this clone: Its antigen remains unidentified.

From germline, CDR1 is MNHNS and CDR2 SASEGT. The length of the CDR3 is 16 residues. V shed 4 bases and J shed 0 bases, with 13 bases lying between them. Overall study findings and caveats: Compared with memory subsets, naive subsets generally had larger estimated richness. Tissues were not sampled, only blood, and their repertoires likely differ.

Naive CD8 cells, CD45RO-negative and positively selected for CCR7, excluded terminally differentiated effector memory CD45RA+ cells. Generated by immunoSEQ multiplex PCR, the TCRdb table keeps only in-frame clones and is missing some. The sample lists some 1,900,000 clones; around 96% were seen once. This TCR was sampled from a man aged 18 to 30 in good health. Sequenced: naive CD8+ T cells sorted from blood. This sequence joins TRBV6-1 and TRBJ2-1; D gene uncertain. The CDR3 here is CASSVAGESSYNEQFF. The DNA of the CDR3 is TGTGCCAGCAGTGTGGCAGGCGAAAGCTCCTACAATGAGCAGTTCTTC.